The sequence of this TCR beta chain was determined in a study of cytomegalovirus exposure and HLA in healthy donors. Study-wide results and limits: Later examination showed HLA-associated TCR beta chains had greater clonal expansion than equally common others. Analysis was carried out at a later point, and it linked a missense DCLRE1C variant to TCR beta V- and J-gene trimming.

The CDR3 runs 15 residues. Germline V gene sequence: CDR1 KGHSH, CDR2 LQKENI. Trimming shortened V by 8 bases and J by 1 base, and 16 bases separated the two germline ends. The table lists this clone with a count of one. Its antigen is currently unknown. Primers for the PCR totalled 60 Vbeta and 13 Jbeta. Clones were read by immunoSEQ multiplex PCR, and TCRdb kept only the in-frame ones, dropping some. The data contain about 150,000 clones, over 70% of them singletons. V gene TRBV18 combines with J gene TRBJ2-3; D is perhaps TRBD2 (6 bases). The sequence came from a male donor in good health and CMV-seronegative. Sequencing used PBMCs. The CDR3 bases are TGTGCCAGCCTAACTGGGACTCGCGGCACAGATACGCAGTATTTT. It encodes CASLTGTRGTDTQYF.